The rows below give T cell receptor beta chains drawn from one sample of a study of blood T cell repertoires in COVID-19. Here immunoSEQ multiplex PCR was the method, and the copy in TCRdb shows in-frame clones only, minus some. The sample holds more than 85,000 clones, over 85% seen once. Material for sequencing was peripheral blood. All receptors come from a human donor with COVID-19, enrolled during active disease. The donor label of this sample is uncertain. Each CDR3 is given with its conserved first and last residue.

j_gene,v_gene,CDR3aa
TRBJ2-5,TRBV19,CASRQGASVETQYF
TRBJ2-7,TRBV3-1/TRBV3-2,CASSQRGQRYEQYF
TRBJ2-3,TRBV29-1,CSVGRGADTQYF
TRBJ1-5,TRBV5-4,CASSARDTDQPQHF
TRBJ2-7,TRBV12-5,CASGLGDIDEQYF
TRBJ1-3,TRBV4-1,CASSPPGGGSGNTIYF
TRBJ2-5,TRBV7-9,CASSSPEAGQETQYF
TRBJ2-7,TRBV29-1,CSVIPGQGAVSYEQYF
TRBJ2-7,TRBV9,CASSAGQGQWEQYF
TRBJ1-3,TRBV29-1,CSVEEGGNTIYF
TRBJ1-6,TRBV11-2,CASSLGTGGNSPLHF
TRBJ2-1,TRBV6-1,CASSEDRVTDEQFF
TRBJ2-1,TRBV5-1,CASSLEPSGRAHNEQFF
TRBJ1-1,TRBV11-3,CASSLRGDRGTEAFF
TRBJ2-7,TRBV28,CASSPGDYEQYF
TRBJ2-7,TRBV2,CASAGPGVNEQYF
TRBJ1-5,TRBV7-8,CASSRQDSNQPQHF
TRBJ1-4,TRBV4-1,CASSQPRDRAEKLFF
TRBJ1-5,TRBV12-5,CASGLGPGTGHNQPQHF
TRBJ1-1,TRBV9,CASSVGARNTEAFF
TRBJ2-7,TRBV13,CASSLGQPRYEQYF
TRBJ1-1,TRBV12-3/TRBV12-4,CASSPDSWAFF
TRBJ1-4,TRBV19,CASSAHRTEVDEKLFF
TRBJ1-1,TRBV10-3,CAISEGQTMNTEAFF
TRBJ2-3,TRBV4-1,CTSSPILTLESGTQYF
TRBJ1-1,TRBV20-1,CSASTGGTEAFF
TRBJ1-6,TRBV7-8,CASSLVGTGDSPLHF
TRBJ1-2,TRBV27,CASSFRQNYGYTF
TRBJ1-1,TRBV6-5,CASRTGGTEAFF
TRBJ2-3,TRBV14,CASSHLFSDTQYF
TRBJ1-2,TRBV29-1,CSVDGTSYGYTF
TRBJ1-1,TRBV5-4,CASSSEDIFLYTEAFF
TRBJ1-1,TRBV19,CASSGTGSRAFF
TRBJ1-2,TRBV2,CASSSLYGYTF
TRBJ2-3,TRBV6-5,CASSYPAGTDTQYF
TRBJ1-1,TRBV6-5,CASSVQGFIGEAFF
TRBJ1-2,TRBV5-6,CASSPWTGEGYTF
TRBJ2-7,TRBV2,CASRVVNRGYEQYF
TRBJ2-7,TRBV10-3,CAISASGGLSYEQYF
TRBJ2-5,TRBV3-1/TRBV3-2,CASSKGLAGPQETQYF